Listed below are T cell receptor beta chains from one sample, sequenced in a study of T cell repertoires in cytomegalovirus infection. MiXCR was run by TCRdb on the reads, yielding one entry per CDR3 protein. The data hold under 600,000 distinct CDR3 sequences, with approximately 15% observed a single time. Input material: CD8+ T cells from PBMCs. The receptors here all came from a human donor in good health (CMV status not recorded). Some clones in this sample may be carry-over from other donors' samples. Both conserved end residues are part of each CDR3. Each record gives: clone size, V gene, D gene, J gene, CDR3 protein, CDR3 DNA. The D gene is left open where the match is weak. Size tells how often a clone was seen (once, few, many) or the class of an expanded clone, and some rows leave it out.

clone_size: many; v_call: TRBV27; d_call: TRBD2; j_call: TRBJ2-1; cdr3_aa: CASSFRTSAGNEQFF; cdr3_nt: TGTGCCAGCAGTTTTAGGACTAGCGCAGGGAATGAGCAGTTCTTC
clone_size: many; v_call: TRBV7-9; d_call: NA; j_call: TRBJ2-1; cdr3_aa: CASSFDSEQFF; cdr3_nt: TGTGCCAGCAGCTTCGACAGCGAGCAGTTCTTC
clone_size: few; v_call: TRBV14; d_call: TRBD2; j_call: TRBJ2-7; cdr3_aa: CASSQVAAGRIHEQYF; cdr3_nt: TGTGCCAGCAGCCAAGTAGCAGCGGGAAGAATCCACGAGCAGTACTTC
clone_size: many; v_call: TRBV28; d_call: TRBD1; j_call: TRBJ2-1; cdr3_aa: CASSLAGTGDDVF; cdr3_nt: TGTGCCAGCAGTCTAGCCGGGACAGGCGACGATGTCTTC
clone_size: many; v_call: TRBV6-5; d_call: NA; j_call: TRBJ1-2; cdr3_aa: CATGQIPKLNYGYTF; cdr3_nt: TGTGCCACCGGACAGATTCCTAAACTTAACTATGGCTACACCTTC
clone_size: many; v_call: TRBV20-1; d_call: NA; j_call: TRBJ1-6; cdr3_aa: CSARDQDNSPLHF; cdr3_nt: TGCAGTGCTAGAGATCAAGATAATTCACCCCTCCACTTT
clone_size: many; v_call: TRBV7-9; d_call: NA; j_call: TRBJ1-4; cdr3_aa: CASSPDSNEKLFF; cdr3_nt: TGTGCCAGCAGCCCCGACAGTAATGAAAAACTGTTTTTT
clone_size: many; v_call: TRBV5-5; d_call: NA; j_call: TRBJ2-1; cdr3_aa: CASSFKTPTYNEQFF; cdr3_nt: TGTGCCAGCAGCTTCAAAACACCTACCTACAATGAGCAGTTCTTC
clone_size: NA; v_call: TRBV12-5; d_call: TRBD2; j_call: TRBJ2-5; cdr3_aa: CASVPRTSCDSAEIQYF; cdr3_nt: TGTGCTAGTGTTCCCCGGACTAGCTGTGATTCGGCAGAGATCCAGTACTTC
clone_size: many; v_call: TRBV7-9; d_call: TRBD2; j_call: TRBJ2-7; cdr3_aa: CASSRSGGGLYEQYF; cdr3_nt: TGTGCCAGCAGCCGGAGCGGGGGGGGCCTTTACGAGCAGTACTTC
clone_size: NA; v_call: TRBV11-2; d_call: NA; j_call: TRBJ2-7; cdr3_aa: CASSPRVGGGTYEQYF; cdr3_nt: TGTGCCAGCAGCCCCCGTGTTGGGGGAGGCACCTACGAGCAGTACTTC
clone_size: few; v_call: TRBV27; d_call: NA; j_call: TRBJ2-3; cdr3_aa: CASTSLPVDTQYF; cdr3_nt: TGTGCCAGCACCTCCCTACCCGTGGATACGCAGTATTTT
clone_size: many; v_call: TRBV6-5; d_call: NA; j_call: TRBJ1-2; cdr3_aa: CASSYSGTDYGYTF; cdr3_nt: TGTGCCAGCAGTTACTCGGGGACGGACTATGGCTACACCTTC
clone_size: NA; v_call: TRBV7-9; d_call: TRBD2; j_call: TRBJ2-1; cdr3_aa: CASSLERWQGTTSGEYNEQFF; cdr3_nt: TGTGCCAGCAGCTTGGAGCGGTGGCAGGGTACGACTAGCGGGGAGTACAATGAGCAGTTCTTC
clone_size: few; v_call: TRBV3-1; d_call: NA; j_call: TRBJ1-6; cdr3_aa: CASSQERQFYRPLHF; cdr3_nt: TGTGCCAGCAGCCAAGAACGCCAGTTTTATCGACCCCTCCACTTT
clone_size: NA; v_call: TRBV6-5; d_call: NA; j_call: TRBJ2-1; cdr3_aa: CASSYVEGNEQFF; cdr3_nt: TGTGCCAGCAGTTACGTAGAAGGTAATGAGCAGTTCTTC
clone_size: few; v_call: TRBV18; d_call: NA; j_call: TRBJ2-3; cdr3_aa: CASSPKRVTDTQYF; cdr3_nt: TGTGCCAGCTCACCAAAGCGGGTCACAGATACGCAGTATTTT
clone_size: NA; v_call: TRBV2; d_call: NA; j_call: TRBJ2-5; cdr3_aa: CASSDLTGTQETQYF; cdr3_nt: TGTGCCAGCAGTGATCTAACCGGGACCCAAGAGACCCAGTACTTC
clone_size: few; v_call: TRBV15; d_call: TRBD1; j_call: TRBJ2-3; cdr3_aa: CATSPRTGEDTQYF; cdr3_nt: TGTGCCACCAGCCCCCGGACAGGGGAAGATACGCAGTATTTT
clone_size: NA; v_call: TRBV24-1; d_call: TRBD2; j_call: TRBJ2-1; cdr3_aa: CATTLAGANEQFF; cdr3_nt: TGTGCCACCACCCTAGCGGGAGCCAATGAGCAGTTCTTC
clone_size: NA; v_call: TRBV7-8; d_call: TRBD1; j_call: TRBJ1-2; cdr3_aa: CASSLRWTGEEYGYTF; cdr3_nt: TGTGCCAGCAGCTTAAGGTGGACAGGGGAAGAGTATGGCTACACCTTC
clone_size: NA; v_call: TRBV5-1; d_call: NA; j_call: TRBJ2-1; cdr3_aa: CASSVASGDPSPEQFF; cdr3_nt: TGCGCCAGCAGCGTAGCTTCAGGGGACCCCAGCCCTGAGCAGTTCTTC
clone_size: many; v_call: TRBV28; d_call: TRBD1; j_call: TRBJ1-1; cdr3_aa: CASSWDRGFDTEAFF; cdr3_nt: TGTGCCAGCAGTTGGGACAGGGGATTCGACACTGAAGCTTTCTTT
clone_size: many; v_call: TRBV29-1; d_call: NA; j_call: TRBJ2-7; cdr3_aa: CSVESRDPF; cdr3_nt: TGCAGCGTTGAGTCCCGGGACCCCTTC
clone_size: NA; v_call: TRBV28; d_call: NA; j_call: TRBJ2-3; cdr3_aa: CASSPPLRKNTDTQYF; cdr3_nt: TGTGCCAGCAGTCCCCCCCTCCGGAAAAACACAGATACGCAGTATTTT
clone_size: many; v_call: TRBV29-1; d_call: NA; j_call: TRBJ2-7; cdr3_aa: CSVAGSSSYEQYF; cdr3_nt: TGCAGCGTTGCGGGCAGTTCCTCCTACGAGCAGTACTTC
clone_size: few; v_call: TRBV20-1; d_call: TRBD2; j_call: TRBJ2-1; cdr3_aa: CSADRWAGGPYNEQFF; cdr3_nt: TGCAGTGCCGACCGATGGGCGGGGGGACCATACAATGAGCAGTTCTTC
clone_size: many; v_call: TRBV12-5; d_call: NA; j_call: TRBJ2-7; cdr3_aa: CASGLSPGVYEQYF; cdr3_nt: TGTGCTAGTGGTTTATCGCCAGGGGTCTACGAGCAGTACTTC
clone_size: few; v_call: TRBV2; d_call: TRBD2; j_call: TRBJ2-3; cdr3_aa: CAIFWGGADTQYF; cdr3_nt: TGTGCCATTTTTTGGGGAGGGGCAGATACGCAGTATTTT
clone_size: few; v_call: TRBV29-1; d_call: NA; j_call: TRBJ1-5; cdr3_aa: CSVGWGNSNQPQHF; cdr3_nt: TGCAGCGTTGGGTGGGGGAACTCCAATCAGCCCCAGCATTTT
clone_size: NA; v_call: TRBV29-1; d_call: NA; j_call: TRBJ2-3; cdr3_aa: CSADSSTDTQYF; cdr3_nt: TGCAGCGCAGACTCCAGCACAGATACGCAGTATTTT
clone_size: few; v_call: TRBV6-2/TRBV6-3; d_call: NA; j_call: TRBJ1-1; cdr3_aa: CASSYLSIDTEAFF; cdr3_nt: TGTGCCAGCAGTTACTTGAGCATAGACACTGAAGCTTTCTTT
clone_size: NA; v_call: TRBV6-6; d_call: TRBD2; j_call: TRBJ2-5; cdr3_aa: CASSRPGGTSGGTEETQYF; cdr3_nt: TGTGCCAGCAGCCGCCCTGGGGGGACTAGCGGGGGTACGGAAGAGACCCAGTACTTC